The entry below describes one T cell receptor beta chain. Antigen unknown. This sample is part of a study of a mutant IDH1 vaccine in newly diagnosed glioma. The time point was: week 11, during vaccination. Vaccinated patients received 300 ug of mutant IDH1 20-mer peptide per dose, with topical imiquimod. Only in-frame clones appear in the TCRdb table, and some are missing; sequencing was by immunoSEQ multiplex PCR. This table holds some 120,000 clones, about four fifths found once. The V gene lost 2 bases and the J gene lost 6 bases, with 14 bases spanning the gap. Per germline, CDR1 LNHNV and CDR2 YYDKDF (reference sequence). The CDR3 runs 14 residues.

The V gene is TRBV15, the J gene TRBJ2-7; the D is unclear. The clonotype was recovered from a man in his forties with glioma. The material sequenced was PBMCs, taken from a glioma patient whose treatment included an IDH1 peptide vaccine. CDR3 DNA: TGTGCCACCAGCAGAAAGGGCCTCGACCGCGAGCAGTACTTC. Translated: CATSRKGLDREQYF.